This TCR beta chain was obtained from a study of shared clonotypes between healthy human individuals. The wider study: Those who served as donors were two women and three men between the ages of 18 and 49.

Concerning this clone itself: Its antigen is still unknown.

The method was immunoSEQ multiplex PCR; TCRdb's version includes in-frame clones alone and lacks a portion of them. The table lists 2 million to 2.5 million clones, 85% to 95% of them singletons. Trimming stripped 1 base from V and 11 bases from J, with 14 bases between. CDR1 is MDHEN, CDR2 SYDVKM, per germline. CDR3 length: 14 residues. Study-wide results and limits: Some clonotypes were shared by all four sorted-subset donors, while others were not shared. The non-shared ones had lower generation probabilities than the shared ones.

From CD4+ cells came CD45RA+ naive and CD45RA-negative memory subsets. The V and J genes are TRBV28 and TRBJ1-4; no reliable D call. This TCR derives from a man younger than 35 in good health. Some clones in this sample may be carry-over from other donors' samples. Material for sequencing was naive CD4+ T cells from PBMCs. Subset in this sample: CD45RA+ positively selected. The CDR3 spells CASSLSHREGKLFF. The CDR3 DNA reads as TGTGCCAGCAGTTTATCCCACCGGGAAGGGAAACTGTTTTTT.